These 22 T cell receptor beta chains originate from one sample sequenced in a study of OX40 agonist ivuxolimab in advanced cancers. Using immunoSEQ multiplex PCR, the repertoire was profiled, and TCRdb retains in-frame clones only, with some absent. The sample consists of around 50,000 clones, around 94% of them appearing once. The sequences come from CD4+ or CD8+ T cells sorted from blood, collected in a trial of the OX40 agonist ivuxolimab. The receptors derive from an adult with an advanced solid tumor such as melanoma, head and neck, liver or kidney cancer.

This chain links TRBV28 with TRBJ1-6; the D gene is possibly TRBD1 (5 bases). The CDR3 is 14 amino acids. CDR1 is MDHEN and CDR2 is SYDVKM in the germline V gene. V lost 6 bases and J lost 5, with 11 bases in between. In DNA, the CDR3 is TGTGCCAGCAGAGCGGCAGGGAATAATTCACCCCTCCACTTT. This codes for CASRAAGNNSPLHF.

This clone was observed a handful of times. V is TRBV4-2 and J is TRBJ2-3; D is ambiguous. CDR1 LGHNA and CDR2 YNFKEQ come from the germline V gene. CDR3 length: 14 amino acids. The ends were cut back, 4 bases at V and 6 bases at J, with 14 bases in the middle. The CDR3, as DNA: TGTGCCAGCAGCCCCTTGTCGACTGGTGATACGCAGTATTTT. This translates into CASSPLSTGDTQYF.

The V and J genes are TRBV19 and TRBJ2-2, with a tentative D call TRBD2 (5 bases). Germline V gene lookup returns CDR1 LNHDA and CDR2 SQIVND (reference sequence). V dropped 6 bases and J dropped 6 bases, with 14 bases sitting between them. The CDR3 is 14 residues long. CDR3 amino acids: CASRPSGSAGELFF. Here the CDR3 DNA reads TGTGCCAGTAGGCCGTCGGGGTCCGCCGGGGAGCTGTTTTTT.

The rearrangement joins TRBV19 to TRBJ2-7, with D tentatively TRBD1 (5 bases). The V gene's germline CDR1 is LNHDA and CDR2 SQIVND (reference sequence). The CDR3 sequence is 12 residues long. The V and J ends lost 5 bases and 3 bases respectively, with 8 bases between them. The CDR3 nucleotides read TGTGCCAGTAGTTCGGACATCTACGAGCAGTACTTC. Its translation is CASSSDIYEQYF.

The chain recombines TRBV27 with TRBJ2-7; the D gene is possibly TRBD1 (6 bases). There are 13 residues in the CDR3. Germline CDR1 and CDR2: MNHEY and SMNVEV (reference sequence). The V and J ends lost 4 bases and 2 bases respectively, with 9 bases between them. In DNA form, the CDR3 reads TGTGCCAGCAGTTATGGACAGCCCTACGAGCAGTACTTC. This sequence encodes CASSYGQPYEQYF.

The CDR3 DNA follows: TGTGCCAGCAGCCCCCGTAGGCTAGAGGAAACAGATACGCAGTATTTT. Translating it yields CASSPRRLEETDTQYF. V usage is TRBV9 and J usage is TRBJ2-3; D ambiguous. V dropped 4 bases and J dropped 3 bases, with 18 bases sitting between them. Germline-derived CDR1 and CDR2 are SGDLS and YYNGEE. CDR3 length equals 16 residues.

The chain combines TRBV27 with TRBJ2-3; D uncertain. Germline V gene lookup returns CDR1 MNHEY and CDR2 SMNVEV (reference sequence). V was cut by 5 bases and J by 6 bases, with 12 bases left in between. The CDR3 extends over 13 amino acids. The CDR3 region is CASSEPFLDTQYF. In DNA form, the CDR3 reads TGTGCCAGCAGTGAGCCCTTCCTTGATACGCAGTATTTT.

The CDR3, as DNA: TGCGCCAGCAGCTTCGGCGTTTCCTCCTACGAGCAGTACTTC. This encodes CASSFGVSSYEQYF. V is TRBV5-1 and J is TRBJ2-7; D is undetermined. This CDR3 contains 14 residues. V was pared by 2 bases and J by 0 bases, with 9 bases between. From germline, CDR1 is SGHRS and CDR2 YFSETQ.

This clone was seen a handful of times. V gene TRBV5-4 combines with J gene TRBJ1-2; 7 bases are shared with TRBD1. The CDR3 totals 13 residues. V dropped 0 bases and J dropped 5; count of bases not matched to a gene: 1. Per germline, CDR1 SGHNT and CDR2 YYREEE (reference sequence). The CDR3 DNA follows: TGTGCCAGCAGCTTGGAGACAGGGTATGGCTACACCTTC. Residues: CASSLETGYGYTF.

V and J are TRBV29-1 and TRBJ2-7; D remains ambiguous. The CDR3 contains 15 residues. Germline CDR1 reads SQVTM; CDR2 reads ANQGSEA. V was cut by 0 bases and J by 1 base, with 13 bases left in between. CDR3 DNA sequence: TGCAGCGTTGAAGATCGTGGCGGCCAATCCTACGAGCAGTACTTC. Protein: CSVEDRGGQSYEQYF.

The V call is TRBV19, the J call TRBJ2-1; D unresolved. The CDR3 runs 13 residues. Germline CDR1 reads LNHDA; CDR2 reads SQIVND (reference sequence). Trimming left V 5 bases short and J 9 bases short, with 14 bases between. CDR3 DNA: TGTGCCAGTAGTGTAATGGTCTGGGGTGAGCAGTTCTTC. This gives the protein CASSVMVWGEQFF.

The chain combines TRBV19 with TRBJ2-1, with TRBD2 matching 12 bases. Germline V CDR1 and CDR2: LNHDA, SQIVND (reference sequence). This CDR3 is 15 amino acids long. The junction had 1 base not matched to a gene; V was cut back by 5 bases and J by 2 bases. This CDR3 is CASSRTSGAYNEQFF. CDR3 DNA: TGTGCCAGTAGTCGGACTAGCGGGGCCTACAATGAGCAGTTCTTC.

The rearrangement uses TRBV9 and TRBJ2-2; no reliable D call. The CDR3 is 13 amino acids. V dropped 0 bases and J dropped 5 bases, with 5 bases sitting between them. The germline gives CDR1 SGDLS, CDR2 YYNGEE. The DNA of the CDR3 is TGTGCCAGCAGCGTAGGGTTAACCGGGGAGCTGTTTTTT. As protein: CASSVGLTGELFF. The full variable domain, its missing parts supplied by reference TRBV9 and TRBJ2-2, is DSGVTQTPKHLITATGQRVTLRCSPRSGDLSVYWYQQSLDQGLQFLIQYYNGEERAKGNILERFSAQQFPDLHSELNLSSLELGDSALYFCASSVGLTGELFFGEGSRLTVL.

This clone came up once. V gene TRBV7-9 combines with J gene TRBJ2-1, with 9 positions matching TRBD1. The CDR3 is made up of 14 amino acids. V was clipped by 4 bases and J by 8 bases; unmatched bases: 6. Germline CDR1 reads SEHNR; CDR2 reads FQNEAQ (reference sequence). The CDR3 is CASSSGQGLDEQFF. CDR3 DNA sequence: TGTGCCAGCAGCTCGGGACAGGGATTGGATGAGCAGTTCTTC.

This sequence joins TRBV11-2 and TRBJ2-7, with TRBD2 identical over 7 bases. V shed 5 bases, J shed 5 bases, and the junction held 3 bases outside the gene matches. The V gene's germline CDR1 is SGHAT and CDR2 FQNNGV. The CDR3 runs 12 residues. CDR3 DNA sequence: TGTGCCAGCAGCCTAGGACTAGACGAGCAGTACTTC. Its translation: CASSLGLDEQYF. Full variable domain (missing parts from reference TRBV11-2 and TRBJ2-7): EAGVAQSPRYKIIEKRQSVAFWCNPISGHATLYWYQQILGQGPKLLIQFQNNGVVDDSQLPKDRFSAERLKGVDSTLKIQPAKLEDSAVYLCASSLGLDEQYFGPGTRLTVT.

This chain links TRBV10-1 with TRBJ2-7; TRBD2 matches 8 bases. V shed 11 bases, J shed 5 bases, and the junction held 17 bases outside the gene matches. The germline V gene encodes CDR1 WNHNN and CDR2 SYGVQD (reference sequence). The length of the CDR3 is 15 residues. The CDR3 reads CAGLARTGGPHEQYF. The CDR3 DNA reads as TGCGCCGGCTTAGCACGTACGGGAGGGCCCCACGAGCAGTACTTC.

The chain joins TRBV19 to TRBJ2-7, with TRBD2 identical over 8 bases. The CDR3 extends over 14 amino acids. Germline CDR1 reads LNHDA; CDR2 reads SQIVND (reference sequence). Losses at the gene ends were 5 bases for V and 2 bases for J; bases not matched to a gene: 5. Here the CDR3 reads CASSGPGGAYEQYF. The DNA of the CDR3 is TGTGCCAGTAGTGGGCCCGGGGGGGCCTACGAGCAGTACTTC.

The chain couples TRBV7-9 to TRBJ2-5; the match to TRBD2 covers 7 bases. Germline lookup yields CDR1 SEHNR and CDR2 FQNEAQ (reference sequence). J lost 2 bases, V lost 5 bases, and 2 bases had no gene match. The length of the CDR3 is 13 residues. The CDR3 bases are TGTGCCAGCAGCCCAGCGGGACAAGAGACCCAGTACTTC. Translated, it gives CASSPAGQETQYF.

This sequence joins TRBV7-9 and TRBJ2-2; D is unclear. V shed 2 bases and J shed 4 bases, with 11 bases lying between them. Germline V lookup: CDR1 SEHNR, CDR2 FQNEAQ (reference sequence). The length of the CDR3 is 15 residues. Here the CDR3 reads CASSLTVSPTGELFF. The CDR3 DNA reads as TGTGCCAGCAGCTTAACCGTTTCCCCCACCGGGGAGCTGTTTTTT. The variable domain in full, with the rest retrieved from reference TRBV7-9 and TRBJ2-2, is DTGVSQNPRHKITKRGQNVTFRCDPISEHNRLYWYRQTLGQGPEFLTYFQNEAQLEKSRLLSDRFSAERPKGSFSTLEIQRTEQGDSAMYLCASSLTVSPTGELFFGEGSRLTVL.

CDR3 sequence reads: CASSYGDGELFF. CDR3 nucleotides: TGTGCCAGCAGTTACGGAGACGGGGAGCTGTTTTTT. The chain combines TRBV6-6 with TRBJ2-2; D is unresolved. Trimming cost V 2 bases and J 7 bases, with 5 bases left between them. This CDR3 region has 12 residues. Germline assignment: CDR1 MNHNY and CDR2 SVGAGI (reference sequence).

The sample holds one count of this clone. CDR3 protein: CASGLGLARGQFF. CDR3 nucleotide sequence: TGTGCTAGTGGTTTAGGACTAGCCCGGGGGCAGTTCTTC. V usage is TRBV12-5 and J usage is TRBJ2-1; 8 bases fit TRBD2. With 3 bases clipped from V and 12 bases from J, the junction kept 7 bases outside the gene matches. The CDR3 sequence is 13 residues long. CDR1 and CDR2 (germline): LGHNT, FRNRAP. Drawing the rest from reference TRBV12-5 and TRBJ2-1, the complete variable domain is DARVTQTPRHKVTEMGQEVTMRCQPILGHNTVFWYRQTMMQGLELLAYFRNRAPLDDSGMPKDRFSAEMPDATLATLKIQPSEPRDSAVYFCASGLGLARGQFFGPGTRLTVL.

This clone was seen more than once but under ten times. V usage is TRBV30 and J usage is TRBJ1-1, with D perhaps TRBD1 (6 bases). V shed 5 bases and J shed 0 bases, with 7 bases lying between them. The CDR3 totals 12 residues. Per the germline V gene, CDR1 is GTSNPN and CDR2 is SVGIG (reference sequence). This CDR3 reads CAWGDMNTEAFF. In DNA form, the CDR3 reads TGTGCCTGGGGGGACATGAACACTGAAGCTTTCTTT. Full variable domain (missing parts from reference TRBV30 and TRBJ1-1): SQTIHQWPATLVQPVGSPLSLECTVEGTSNPNLYWYRQAAGRGLQLLFYSVGIGQISSEVPQNLSASRPQDRQFILSSKKLLLSDSGFYLCAWGDMNTEAFFGQGTRLTVV.